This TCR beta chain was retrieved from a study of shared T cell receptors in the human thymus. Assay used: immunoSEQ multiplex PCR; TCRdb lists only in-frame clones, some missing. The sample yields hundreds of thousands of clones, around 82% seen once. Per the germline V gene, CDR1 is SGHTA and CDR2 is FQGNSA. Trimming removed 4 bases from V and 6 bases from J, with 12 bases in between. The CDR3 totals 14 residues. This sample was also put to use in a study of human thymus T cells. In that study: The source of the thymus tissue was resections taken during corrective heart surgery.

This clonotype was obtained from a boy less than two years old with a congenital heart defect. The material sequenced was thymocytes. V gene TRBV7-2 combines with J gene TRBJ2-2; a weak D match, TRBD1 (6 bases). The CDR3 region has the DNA TGTGCCAGCAGCTATTTCAGGGGCGCCGGGGAGCTGTTTTTT. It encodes CASSYFRGAGELFF.